Detailed here is one T cell receptor (beta chain). Its antigen is currently not known. The sample holds no much larger clone one base away, and base qualities are not on file. This sample is part of a study of blood T cell repertoires in COVID-19 (dated by TCRdb to about 2020). Study-wide context: The collaborator samples originated in the United States, Italy and Spain and spanned the acute and convalescent phases of COVID-19. Samples came from the ongoing ImmuneRACE study (first 160 participants) plus 1,254 subjects from 6 global collaborators. Subjects who had been exposed to COVID-19, were actively infected with it, or had recovered from it provided the deeply sampled blood TCRbeta repertoires that made up the dataset. Where available, HLA class I and class II types were taken from metadata supplied by the sample provider and were not determined by assay-based typing. The material from the prospective study consisted of cDNA or gDNA derived from T cells, B-cell-depleted T cells, or PBMCs. The sample metadata nearly always contained a de-identified subject ID, COVID-19 status, age in years and sex. A freely available public database, intended as a resource for researchers studying the immune response to SARS-CoV-2, is where the repertoires were released.

Ends trimmed: V by 6 bases, J by 4 bases; bases unmatched to a gene: 5. The CDR3 contains 13 residues, cysteine and phenylalanine counted. Only the CDR3 DNA is retained, 39 bases long and in frame from the first base. From a lookup of the germline V gene, CDR1 and CDR2 are SGHTA and FQGNSA. Broader findings and caveats from the paper: How much clinical and demographic metadata was included differed by source and by participant, and the metadata was provided uncurated.

TCRbeta CDR3 regions were amplified from genomic DNA by means of the immunoSEQ Assay, a bias-controlled multiplex PCR. In the original analysis: The number of nucleated cells in each sample was estimated by amplification of reference gene primers within the assay. Sequence reads were collapsed and filtered to measure the absolute abundance of every unique TCRbeta CDR3 rearrangement. For each sample, productive Simpson clonality was calculated by taking the square root of Simpson's diversity index across productive rearrangements. TCRdb re-hosts the immuneACCESS table, in-frame sequences only. Its copies lack some clones; in the studies checked, an unresolved V gene accounts for under half of them, and the cause for the rest is not known. V and J calls and clone size follow that table, whereas D and trimming were derived from the DNA. The sample includes about 59,000 clones, with about 90% observed a single time. Approximately 5.1% of the sample is in the top ten clones.

Whole blood was collected in K2EDTA tubes by collaborating institutions according to the institutions' own protocols. Collaborator samples were shipped for TCRbeta analysis as frozen whole blood, isolated PBMCs, or DNA extracted from either sample type. The sequenced sample was peripheral blood. The receptor comes from a man older than 75 in a cohort sampled during active COVID-19. The sequence links TRBV7-2 to TRBJ1-1; 7 central bases correspond to TRBD1. The DNA sequence is given as TGTGCCAGCAGTCTGACAGGGAGCACTGAAGCTTTCTTT. It translates to CASSLTGSTEAFF.